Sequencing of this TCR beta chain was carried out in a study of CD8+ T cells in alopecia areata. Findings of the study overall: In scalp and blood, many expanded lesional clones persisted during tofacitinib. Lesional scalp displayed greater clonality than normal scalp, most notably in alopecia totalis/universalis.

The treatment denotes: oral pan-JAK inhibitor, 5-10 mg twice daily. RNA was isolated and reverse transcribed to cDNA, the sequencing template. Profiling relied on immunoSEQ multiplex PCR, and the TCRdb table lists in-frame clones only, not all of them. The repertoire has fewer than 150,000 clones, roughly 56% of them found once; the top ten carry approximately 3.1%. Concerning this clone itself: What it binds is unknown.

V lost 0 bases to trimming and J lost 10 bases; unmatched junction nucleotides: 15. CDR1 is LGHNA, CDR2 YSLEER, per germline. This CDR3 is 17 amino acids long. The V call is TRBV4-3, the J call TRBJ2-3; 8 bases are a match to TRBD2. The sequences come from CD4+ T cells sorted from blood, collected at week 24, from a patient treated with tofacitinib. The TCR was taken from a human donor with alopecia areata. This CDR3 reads CASSQDPGLGTPIAQYF. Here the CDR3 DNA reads TGCGCCAGCAGCCAAGATCCGGGACTAGGGACCCCTATTGCGCAGTATTTT.